This entry lists 13 T cell receptor beta chains sequenced from one sample in a study of cytomegalovirus exposure and HLA in healthy donors (dated by TCRdb to the late 2010s). Library construction relied on the immunoSEQ multiplex PCR assay. For the multiplex PCR, a mixture combining 60 forward primers for TCR Vbeta segments and 13 reverse primers for TCR Jbeta segments was used. TCRdb limited this immuneACCESS table to in-frame rearrangements with V and J called. A share of clones is missing; checked studies link under half to unresolved V genes, and the rest is unexplained. This sample comprises 95,000 to 150,000 clones, roughly 71% of them detected only once. The ten largest clones capture about 2.7% of the sample. The sample comprised PBMCs. The origin of the receptors is a woman aged 40 to 50 in good health and CMV-seropositive.

The CDR3 loop is CASSIGQGTEAFF. The CDR3 DNA reads TGTGCCAGTAGTATAGGACAGGGAACTGAAGCTTTCTTT. This sequence joins TRBV19 and TRBJ1-1; 7 bases agree with TRBD1. The CDR3 consists of 13 residues. Germline lookup yields CDR1 LNHDA and CDR2 SQIVND (reference sequence). J was trimmed by 5 bases and V by 1 base; bases with no gene match: 1.

A single count supports this clone. This chain links TRBV7-2 with TRBJ1-2, with D hard to call. V lost 1 base and J lost 1, with 10 bases in between. Per germline, CDR1 SGHTA and CDR2 FQGNSA. This CDR3 has 15 amino acids. The CDR3 DNA reads TGTGCCAGCAGCTTAGAGGCCGCGGATAACTATGGCTACACCTTC. Its protein product is CASSLEAADNYGYTF.

This clone was found a few times. The chain uses TRBV6-6 and TRBJ1-5; 10 bases map to TRBD1. Germline V gives CDR1 MNHNY, CDR2 SVGAGI (reference sequence). V gave up 6 bases and J gave up 5 bases; unmatched junction bases: 7. This CDR3 has 15 amino acids. CDR3 amino acids: CASSWDRGRDQPQHF. For the CDR3, the DNA is TGTGCCAGCAGCTGGGACAGGGGACGGGATCAGCCCCAGCATTTT.

The chain couples TRBV13 to TRBJ1-1; TRBD1 agrees at 8 bases. Trimming cost V 5 bases and J 3 bases; bases outside gene matches: 5. This CDR3 has 14 residues. CDR1 is PRHDT, CDR2 FYEKMQ, per germline (reference sequence). In DNA, the CDR3 is TGTGCCAGCAGCCCAGGGGGCGCGGACACTGAAGCTTTCTTT. This translates into CASSPGGADTEAFF.

The chain combines TRBV2 with TRBJ1-2, with TRBD1 as a possible D gene (5 bases). The CDR3 spans 13 residues. Germline CDR1 is SNHLY and CDR2 is FYNNEI. V dropped 5 bases and J dropped 5 bases, with 12 bases sitting between them. CDR3 sequence reads: CASSPGQGYGYTF. Here the CDR3 DNA reads TGTGCCAGCAGTCCTGGACAAGGGTATGGCTACACCTTC. The variable domain in full, with the rest retrieved from reference TRBV2 and TRBJ1-2, is EPEVTQTPSHQVTQMGQEVILRCVPISNHLYFYWYRQILGQKVEFLVSFYNNEISEKSEIFDDQFSVERPDGSNFTLKIRSTKLEDSAMYFCASSPGQGYGYTFGSGTRLTVV.

This clone was seen just once. The J gene is TRBJ2-3, the V gene TRBV19; D gene uncertain. V was trimmed by 0 bases and J by 9 bases, leaving 10 bases between them. The CDR3 runs 13 residues. Germline V gene lookup returns CDR1 LNHDA and CDR2 SQIVND (reference sequence). Here the CDR3 DNA reads TGTGCCAGTAGTATAGAGCAGGTTGGGACGCAGTATTTT. Protein product: CASSIEQVGTQYF.

The chain links TRBV5-1 to TRBJ1-4, with unresolved D. Germline V gene lookup returns CDR1 SGHRS and CDR2 YFSETQ. V lost 4 bases and J 0 bases, leaving 7 bases between the germline ends. The CDR3 consists of 14 residues. In nucleotides, the CDR3 is TGCGCCAGCAGCAGCGGGTCAACTAATGAAAAACTGTTTTTT. Amino acids: CASSSGSTNEKLFF.

This chain joins TRBV7-3 and TRBJ2-1; the match to TRBD2 covers 13 bases. CDR3 length equals 15 residues. The ends lost 6 bases at V and 7 bases at J; junction bases unmatched: 6. Germline V gene data show CDR1 as SGHTA and CDR2 as FQGTGA. The DNA for the CDR3 is TGTGCCAGCAGTCCCGGACTAGCGGGAGTAAATGAGCAGTTCTTC. Amino acids: CASSPGLAGVNEQFF.

The V and J genes are TRBV4-2 and TRBJ1-2; 9 bases align to TRBD1. V lost 5 bases, J lost 6 bases, and 10 bases stayed unmatched. The CDR3 is made up of 15 amino acids. Germline V CDR1 and CDR2: LGHNA, YNFKEQ. CDR3 residues: CASSTRGQGRNGYTF. The CDR3 nucleotides are TGTGCCAGCAGCACCCGGGGACAGGGTCGAAATGGCTACACCTTC.

The chain has TRBV30 and TRBJ1-2, with D possibly TRBD1 on 5 matching bases. Germline CDR1 is GTSNPN and CDR2 is SVGIG (reference sequence). This CDR3 comprises 12 residues. V lost 0 bases and J lost 6, with 8 bases in between. In DNA, the CDR3 is TGTGCCTGGAGTGTACCAGGGAATGGCTACACCTTC. It is translated as CAWSVPGNGYTF.

The chain combines TRBV28 with TRBJ1-1; 10 positions match TRBD1. V shed 4 bases, J shed 6 bases, and the junction held 8 bases outside the gene matches. The CDR3 is 15 residues long. Per the germline V gene, CDR1 is MDHEN and CDR2 is SYDVKM. The CDR3 DNA sequence: TGTGCCAGCAGTTCGCCGGGACAGGGGATCTCTGAAGCTTTCTTT. Its translation is CASSSPGQGISEAFF. Full variable domain (missing parts from reference TRBV28 and TRBJ1-1): DVKVTQSSRYLVKRTGEKVFLECVQDMDHENMFWYRQDPGLGLRLIYFSYDVKMKEKGDIPEGYSVSREKKERFSLILESASTNQTSMYLCASSSPGQGISEAFFGQGTRLTVV.

CDR3 loop: CASSFTGQYGYTF. The CDR3 DNA reads TGTGCCAGCAGCTTCACAGGGCAATATGGCTACACCTTC. The V and J genes are TRBV5-8 and TRBJ1-2, with D perhaps TRBD1 (6 bases). Germline CDR1 is SGHTS and CDR2 is YDEGEE. V lost 2 bases to trimming and J lost 5 bases, with 10 bases between them. The CDR3 spans 13 residues.

The chain has TRBV5-4 and TRBJ1-3; D is undetermined. The CDR3 spans 13 residues. In germline, CDR1 is SGHNT, CDR2 YYREEE (reference sequence). Trimming pared 4 bases from V and 2 bases from J, leaving 7 bases between. The CDR3 is CASSPTAGNTIYF. CDR3 coding DNA: TGTGCCAGCAGCCCGACTGCTGGAAACACCATATATTTT.